A selection of T cell receptor beta chains follows, all from one sample in a study of blood T cell repertoires in COVID-19. Libraries were prepared by immunoSEQ multiplex PCR; TCRdb keeps only in-frame clonotypes and omits some of them. The sample contains about 250,000 clones, approximately 81% of which appear only once. Input material: peripheral blood. Receptor source: a woman older than 75 with acute or convalescent COVID-19. CDR3s include the opening cysteine and the closing phenylalanine or tryptophan. A D gene is named only where the DNA matches it firmly. Size is stated for part of the rows, as once, few or many counts, or as a class when the clone is expanded.

j_gene: TRBJ1-2
v_gene: TRBV4-1
abundance: .
d_gene: TRBD1
CDR3nt: TGCGCCAGCAGCCAAGATGACAGGGGGTTTAATGGCTACACCTTC
CDR3aa: CASSQDDRGFNGYTF

j_gene: TRBJ1-2
v_gene: TRBV6-5
abundance: .
d_gene: .
CDR3nt: TGTGCCAGCAGCGCGGGCAGTGCCGGAAGTGGCTACACCTTC
CDR3aa: CASSAGSAGSGYTF

j_gene: TRBJ1-3
v_gene: TRBV28
abundance: .
d_gene: .
CDR3nt: TGTGCCAGCAGTCCCCCGGCACAGTTACTCTCTGGAAACACCATATATTTT
CDR3aa: CASSPPAQLLSGNTIYF

j_gene: TRBJ2-7
v_gene: TRBV6-5
abundance: .
d_gene: TRBD1
CDR3nt: TGTGCCAGCAGAAAACCGGGACAGGGGCCATACGAGCAGTACTTC
CDR3aa: CASRKPGQGPYEQYF

j_gene: TRBJ2-5
v_gene: TRBV4-1
abundance: .
d_gene: TRBD2
CDR3nt: TGCGCCAGCAGCCTTCGGACTAGCGGGGGTTTAGAGACCCAGTACTTC
CDR3aa: CASSLRTSGGLETQYF

j_gene: TRBJ1-2
v_gene: TRBV5-4
abundance: .
d_gene: TRBD1
CDR3nt: TGTGCCAGCAGCTTGGGGGCAGGGGGCAGGGGCTACTATGGCTACACCTTC
CDR3aa: CASSLGAGGRGYYGYTF

j_gene: TRBJ1-2
v_gene: TRBV3-1/TRBV3-2
abundance: few
d_gene: TRBD1
CDR3nt: TGTGCCAGCAGCCAAGGCAGGGGGTTGAACTATGGCTACACCTTC
CDR3aa: CASSQGRGLNYGYTF

j_gene: TRBJ2-1
v_gene: TRBV6-2/TRBV6-3
abundance: .
d_gene: .
CDR3nt: TGTGCCAGCAGTCCGGTACTCTCCAATGAGCAGTTCTTC
CDR3aa: CASSPVLSNEQFF

j_gene: TRBJ2-2
v_gene: TRBV19
abundance: .
d_gene: .
CDR3nt: TGTGCCAGTAGTATGACAGTGAACACCGGGGAGCTGTTTTTT
CDR3aa: CASSMTVNTGELFF

j_gene: TRBJ2-7
v_gene: TRBV9
abundance: .
d_gene: .
CDR3nt: TGTGCCAGCAGCGGTGGGCCTAGGGGGGGAAAATACGAGCAGTACTTC
CDR3aa: CASSGGPRGGKYEQYF

j_gene: TRBJ2-3
v_gene: TRBV11-3
abundance: .
d_gene: TRBD2
CDR3nt: TGTGCCAGCAGCCGGGAGGGAACCGATACGCAGTATTTT
CDR3aa: CASSREGTDTQYF

j_gene: TRBJ1-2
v_gene: TRBV11-2
abundance: .
d_gene: .
CDR3nt: TGTGCCAGCAGCCAGGACAGAGCTAACTATGGCTACACCTTC
CDR3aa: CASSQDRANYGYTF

j_gene: TRBJ1-1
v_gene: TRBV4-2
abundance: .
d_gene: TRBD1
CDR3nt: TGTGCCAGCAGCCTGGACAGGCAGAACACTGAAGCTTTCTTT
CDR3aa: CASSLDRQNTEAFF

j_gene: TRBJ1-2
v_gene: TRBV7-8
abundance: few
d_gene: .
CDR3nt: TGTGCCAGCAGCTTATCCTGGCAGGCCGATAACTATGGCTACACCTTC
CDR3aa: CASSLSWQADNYGYTF

j_gene: TRBJ2-4
v_gene: TRBV5-4
abundance: .
d_gene: TRBD1
CDR3nt: TGTGCCAGCAGCTTCGGACAGGGCCAAAACATTCAGTACTTC
CDR3aa: CASSFGQGQNIQYF

j_gene: TRBJ2-2
v_gene: TRBV19
abundance: .
d_gene: TRBD2
CDR3nt: TGTGCCAGTAGCCTAGGGGGGACTAGGGTGACCGGGGAGCTGTTTTTT
CDR3aa: CASSLGGTRVTGELFF

j_gene: TRBJ1-2
v_gene: TRBV27
abundance: once
d_gene: .
CDR3nt: TGTGCCAGCAGTTTACAGGGTTCCTATGGCTACACCTTC
CDR3aa: CASSLQGSYGYTF

j_gene: TRBJ2-7
v_gene: TRBV11-1
abundance: .
d_gene: .
CDR3nt: TGTGCCAGCAGCTTAGCGTGGAGCCCCTCCTACGAGCAGTACTTC
CDR3aa: CASSLAWSPSYEQYF

j_gene: TRBJ2-5
v_gene: TRBV5-4
abundance: .
d_gene: .
CDR3nt: TGTGCCAGCAGGCCCCCGGGGGAAGAGACCCAGTACTTC
CDR3aa: CASRPPGEETQYF

j_gene: TRBJ2-7
v_gene: TRBV6-5
abundance: .
d_gene: TRBD1
CDR3nt: TGTGCCAGCCACAGGGGGCCCCCATCCTACGAGCAGTACTTC
CDR3aa: CASHRGPPSYEQYF

j_gene: TRBJ1-5
v_gene: TRBV12-5
abundance: once
d_gene: .
CDR3nt: TGTGCTAGTGCCCTGGGAGGGATCAATCAGCCCCAGCATTTT
CDR3aa: CASALGGINQPQHF

j_gene: TRBJ2-5
v_gene: TRBV6-1
abundance: .
d_gene: TRBD2
CDR3nt: TGTGCCAGCAGTGAAAACCTAGCGGGCGGGATAAAGGAGACCCAGTACTTC
CDR3aa: CASSENLAGGIKETQYF